This passage covers 14 T cell receptor beta chains from one sample sequenced in a study of OX40 agonist ivuxolimab in advanced cancers. Assay used: immunoSEQ multiplex PCR; TCRdb lists only in-frame clones, some missing. The repertoire consists of 40,000 to 55,000 clones, with approximately 90% occurring once and the leading ten covering roughly 12%. The sequences come from CD4+ or CD8+ T cells sorted from blood, collected in a trial of the OX40 agonist ivuxolimab. The receptors were sampled from an adult with an advanced solid tumor such as melanoma, head and neck, liver or kidney cancer.

The gene calls are TRBV28 and TRBJ2-6; D is undetermined. In germline, CDR1 is MDHEN, CDR2 SYDVKM. CDR3 length equals 14 residues. V was clipped by 10 bases and J by 4 bases, with 14 bases between them. CDR3 amino acids: CATKNTAGANVLTF. The CDR3 DNA is TGTGCCACCAAAAACACCGCAGGGGCCAACGTCCTGACTTTC. Supplemented by reference TRBV28 and TRBJ2-6, the full variable domain reads DVKVTQSSRYLVKRTGEKVFLECVQDMDHENMFWYRQDPGLGLRLIYFSYDVKMKEKGDIPEGYSVSREKKERFSLILESASTNQTSMYLCATKNTAGANVLTFGAGSRLTVL.

V gene TRBV7-9 combines with J gene TRBJ1-3; unclear D gene. Trimming left V 6 bases short and J 0 bases short, with 9 bases between. Germline CDR1 reads SEHNR; CDR2 reads FQNEAQ (reference sequence). This CDR3 is built from 14 residues. As DNA, the CDR3 is TGTGCCAGCAGTATTTGGGGCTCTGGAAACACCATATATTTT. This gives the protein CASSIWGSGNTIYF.

This clone was picked up a small number of times. V is TRBV10-2 and J is TRBJ1-5; D is perhaps TRBD1 (6 bases). The germline CDR1 and CDR2 sequences are WSHSY and SAAADI. Deletions cut 4 bases from V and 6 bases from J, with 22 bases between. The CDR3 has 17 residues. In nucleotides, the CDR3 is TGCGCCAGCAGTGCCCAAATACAGGGTTATTTCGGTCAGCCCCAGCATTTT. Protein product: CASSAQIQGYFGQPQHF.

This clone was counted a single time. Written as DNA, the CDR3 is TGTGCCAGCAGAGGGAGACAGAGCAATCAGCCCCAGCATTTT. Protein product: CASRGRQSNQPQHF. The chain has TRBV6-5 and TRBJ1-5, with D maybe TRBD1 (5 bases). This CDR3 region has 14 residues. Looked up from germline, CDR1 is MNHEY and CDR2 is SVGAGI. V was shortened by 6 bases and J by 1 base, with 10 bases between the two germline ends.

The rearrangement links TRBV27 to TRBJ2-7, with D unresolved. Trimming took 3 bases from V and 0 from J, leaving 15 bases between them. This CDR3 spans 16 amino acids. Germline V gene data show CDR1 as MNHEY and CDR2 as SMNVEV (reference sequence). The DNA of the CDR3 is TGTGCCAGCAGTTTTGGGTCCCCAGTGAGCTCCTACGAGCAGTACTTC. Encoded protein: CASSFGSPVSSYEQYF.

The chain carries TRBV29-1 and TRBJ1-5; 7 nucleotides align to TRBD1. Per the germline V gene, CDR1 is SQVTM and CDR2 is ANQGSEA. The V gene end was trimmed by 4 bases and the J gene end by 3 bases; junction bases not matched to a gene: 3. The CDR3 runs to 13 residues. The CDR3 loop is CSVGTGDNQPQHF. DNA for the CDR3: TGCAGCGTTGGGACAGGCGACAATCAGCCCCAGCATTTT.

The V gene is TRBV2, the J gene TRBJ1-6; D call uncertain. The CDR3 is 14 residues long. Trimming took off 0 bases at V and 9 bases at J, with 9 bases between the two ends. CDR1 and CDR2 (germline): SNHLY, FYNNEI. The CDR3 DNA reads as TGTGCCAGCAGTGAAGCGAGGTCAAGTTCACCCCTCCACTTT. Translation: CASSEARSSSPLHF.

The V call is TRBV4-1, the J call TRBJ2-7, with TRBD1 identical over 10 bases. The germline V gene encodes CDR1 MGHRA and CDR2 YSYEKL. V lost 3 bases, J lost 3 bases, and 14 bases stayed unmatched. This CDR3 spans 18 amino acids. The CDR3 protein is CASSQGIRHGTGVYEQYF. The CDR3 DNA sequence: TGCGCCAGCAGCCAGGGTATCAGGCACGGGACAGGGGTCTACGAGCAGTACTTC.

In nucleotides, the CDR3 is TGCAGCGTTGAAGATGGGCGACAACCCTCCTACGAGCAGTACTTC. Residues: CSVEDGRQPSYEQYF. The chain links TRBV29-1 to TRBJ2-7; D gene uncertain. The V gene lost 0 bases and the J gene lost 0 bases, with 12 bases spanning the gap. Germline assignment: CDR1 SQVTM and CDR2 ANQGSEA. This CDR3 spans 15 amino acids.

The sample holds one count of this clone. The genes are TRBV29-1 and TRBJ1-2; 8 bases fit TRBD1. Unmatched junction bases numbered 8, after V lost 8 bases and J lost 3 bases. The CDR3 sequence is 13 residues long. Germline CDR1 reads SQVTM; CDR2 reads ANQGSEA. Here the CDR3 reads CSTNSRGHYGYTF. CDR3 in DNA: TGCAGCACGAATTCCAGGGGGCACTATGGCTACACCTTC.

This CDR3 is CASSGTDKTEAFF. DNA for the CDR3: TGCGCCAGCAGCGGGACAGATAAGACTGAAGCTTTCTTT. The genes are TRBV5-1 and TRBJ1-1; 7 bases line up with TRBD1. The V gene end was trimmed by 4 bases and the J gene end by 5 bases; junction bases not matched to a gene: 5. Germline V gives CDR1 SGHRS, CDR2 YFSETQ. The CDR3 runs to 13 residues.

The chain has TRBV18 and TRBJ2-7; D gene ambiguous. The CDR3 covers 14 residues. Trimming removed 2 bases at V and 0 bases at J, with 8 bases between. CDR1 and CDR2 from the germline V gene are KGHSH and LQKENI. The CDR3 sequence: CASSPGQSSYEQYF. The CDR3 region has the DNA TGTGCCAGCTCACCAGGCCAGAGCTCCTACGAGCAGTACTTC.

V is TRBV5-1 and J is TRBJ1-2; TRBD1 matches 8 bases. V trimming: 3 bases; J trimming: 6 bases; junction bases outside the gene matches: 4. CDR3 size: 13 residues. CDR1 and CDR2 (germline): SGHRS, YFSETQ. The CDR3 coding sequence is TGCGCCAGCAGCTCCAGGGGGCGAGATGGCTACACCTTC. Protein sequence: CASSSRGRDGYTF.

The rearrangement joins TRBV25-1 to TRBJ2-7; TRBD2 matches 7 bases. V lost 2 bases to trimming and J lost 7 bases; unmatched junction nucleotides: 17. The V gene's germline CDR1 is MGHDK and CDR2 SYGVNS. The CDR3 is made up of 17 amino acids. The CDR3 here is CASSETPGVGGPGEQYF. CDR3 nucleotides: TGTGCCAGCAGTGAAACGCCCGGTGTGGGAGGGCCAGGAGAGCAGTACTTC.